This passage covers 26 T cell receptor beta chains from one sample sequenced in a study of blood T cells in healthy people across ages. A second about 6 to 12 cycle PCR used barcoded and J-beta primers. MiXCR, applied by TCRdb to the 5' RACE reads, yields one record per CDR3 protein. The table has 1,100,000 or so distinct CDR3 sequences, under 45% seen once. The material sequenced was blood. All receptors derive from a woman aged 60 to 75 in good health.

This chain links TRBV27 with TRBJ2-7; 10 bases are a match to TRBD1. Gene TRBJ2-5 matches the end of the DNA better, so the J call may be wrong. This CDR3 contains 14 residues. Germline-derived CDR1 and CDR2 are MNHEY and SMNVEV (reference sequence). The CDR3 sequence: CASSLDRGQGTQYF. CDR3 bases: TGTGCCAGCAGTCTTGACAGGGGGCAGGGGACCCAGTACTTC.

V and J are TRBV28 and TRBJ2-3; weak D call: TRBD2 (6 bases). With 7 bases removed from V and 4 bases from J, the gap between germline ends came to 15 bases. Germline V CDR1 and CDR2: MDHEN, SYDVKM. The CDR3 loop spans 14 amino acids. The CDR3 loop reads CASTRRALSDTQYF. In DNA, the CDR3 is TGTGCCAGCACTCGGAGGGCTCTTTCAGATACGCAGTATTTT. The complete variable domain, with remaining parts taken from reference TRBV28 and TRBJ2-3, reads DVKVTQSSRYLVKRTGEKVFLECVQDMDHENMFWYRQDPGLGLRLIYFSYDVKMKEKGDIPEGYSVSREKKERFSLILESASTNQTSMYLCASTRRALSDTQYFGPGTRLTVL.

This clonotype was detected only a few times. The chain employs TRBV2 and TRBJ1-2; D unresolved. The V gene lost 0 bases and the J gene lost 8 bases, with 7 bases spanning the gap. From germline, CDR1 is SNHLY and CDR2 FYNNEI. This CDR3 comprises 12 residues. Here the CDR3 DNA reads TGTGCCAGCAGTGAAGCAGGGTTCGGCTACACCTTC. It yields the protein CASSEAGFGYTF.

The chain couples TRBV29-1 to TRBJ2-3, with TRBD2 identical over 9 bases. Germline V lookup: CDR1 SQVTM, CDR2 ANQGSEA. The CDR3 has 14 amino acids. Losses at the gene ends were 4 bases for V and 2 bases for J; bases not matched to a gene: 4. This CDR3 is CSVAGLAFTDTQYF. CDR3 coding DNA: TGCAGCGTTGCGGGACTAGCCTTCACAGATACGCAGTATTTT.

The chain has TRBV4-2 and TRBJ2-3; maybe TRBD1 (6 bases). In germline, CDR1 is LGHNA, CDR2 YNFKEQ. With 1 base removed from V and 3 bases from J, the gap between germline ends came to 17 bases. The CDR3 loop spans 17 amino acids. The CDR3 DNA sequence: TGTGCCAGCAGCCAAGGAGCGGCAGGGGCGTGGACAGATACGCAGTATTTT. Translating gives CASSQGAAGAWTDTQYF.

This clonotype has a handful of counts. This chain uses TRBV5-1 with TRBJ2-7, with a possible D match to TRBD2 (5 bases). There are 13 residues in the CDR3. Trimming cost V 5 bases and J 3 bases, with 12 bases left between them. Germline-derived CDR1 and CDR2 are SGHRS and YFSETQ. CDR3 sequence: CASRLPGSYEQYF. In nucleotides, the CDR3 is TGCGCCAGCAGACTACCGGGAAGCTACGAGCAGTACTTC.

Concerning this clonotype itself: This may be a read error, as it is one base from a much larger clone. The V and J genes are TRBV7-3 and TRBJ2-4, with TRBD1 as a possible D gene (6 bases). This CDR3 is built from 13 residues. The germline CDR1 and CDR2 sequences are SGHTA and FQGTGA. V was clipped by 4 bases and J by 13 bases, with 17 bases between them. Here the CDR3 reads CASSSGHAREQYF. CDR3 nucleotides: TGTGCCAGCAGCTCGGGACACGCTAGAGAGCAGTACTTC.

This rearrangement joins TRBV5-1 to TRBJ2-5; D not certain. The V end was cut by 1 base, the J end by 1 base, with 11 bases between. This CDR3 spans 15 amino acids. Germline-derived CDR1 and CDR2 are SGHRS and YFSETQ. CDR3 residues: CASSLPTTAQETQYF. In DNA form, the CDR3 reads TGCGCCAGCAGCTTGCCGACCACGGCCCAAGAGACCCAGTACTTC.

The CDR3 sequence: CAWSVPRDQETQYF. For the CDR3, the DNA is TGTGCCTGGAGTGTACCCAGGGATCAAGAGACCCAGTACTTC. The chain employs TRBV30 and TRBJ2-5; D is perhaps TRBD1 (5 bases). From germline, CDR1 is GTSNPN and CDR2 SVGIG (reference sequence). V was shortened by 0 bases and J by 2 bases, with 10 bases between the two germline ends. The CDR3 runs 14 residues.

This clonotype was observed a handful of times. The CDR3 here is CASSLGDRGSTDTQYF. CDR3 DNA: TGTGCCAGCAGTTTAGGGGACAGGGGAAGCACAGATACGCAGTATTTT. The chain combines TRBV12-3 or TRBV12-4 with TRBJ2-3, with TRBD1 matching over 10 bases. J gave up 0 bases and V 1 base, and 1 base lay outside the gene matches. This CDR3 spans 16 amino acids.

The CDR3 coding sequence is TGTGCCAGCAGTTACTCTTCTCGGGGTGTAAGCACAGATACGCAGTATTTT. Encoded protein: CASSYSSRGVSTDTQYF. The J gene is TRBJ2-3, the V gene TRBV6-5, with D tentatively TRBD2 (5 bases). The CDR3 sequence is 17 residues long. Trimming removed 0 bases at V and 0 bases at J, with 13 bases between. Germline V gene data show CDR1 as MNHEY and CDR2 as SVGAGI.

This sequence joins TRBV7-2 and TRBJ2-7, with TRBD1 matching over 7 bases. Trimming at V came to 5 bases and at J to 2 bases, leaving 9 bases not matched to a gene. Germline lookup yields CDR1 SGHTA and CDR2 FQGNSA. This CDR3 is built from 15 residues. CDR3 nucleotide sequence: TGTGCCAGCAGCCCGCCGGACAGGTTAGCCTACGAGCAGTACTTC. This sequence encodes CASSPPDRLAYEQYF.

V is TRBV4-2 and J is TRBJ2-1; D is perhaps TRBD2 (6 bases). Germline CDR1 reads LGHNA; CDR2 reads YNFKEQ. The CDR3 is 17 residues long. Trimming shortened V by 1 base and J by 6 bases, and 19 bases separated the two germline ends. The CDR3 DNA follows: TGTGCCAGCAGCCAAGCTTCCGCGGGACTCGAAAGCAATGAGCAGTTCTTC. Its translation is CASSQASAGLESNEQFF.

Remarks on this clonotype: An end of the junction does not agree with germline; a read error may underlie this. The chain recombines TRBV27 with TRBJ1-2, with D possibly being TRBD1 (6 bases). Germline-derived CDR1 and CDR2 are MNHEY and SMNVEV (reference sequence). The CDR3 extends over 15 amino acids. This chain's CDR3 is CASSSSGASNYGYTF. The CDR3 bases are TGTGCCAGTAGTTCCTCGGGGGCTTCTAACTATGGCTACACCTTC.

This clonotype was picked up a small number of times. This chain's CDR3 is CASSVEVSSFGSEQFF. The CDR3 region has the DNA TGTGCCAGCAGCGTAGAAGTGTCGAGTTTTGGGAGTGAGCAGTTCTTC. The chain links TRBV9 to TRBJ2-1; a possible D gene is TRBD2 (5 bases). Germline assignment: CDR1 SGDLS and CDR2 YYNGEE. V shed 0 bases and J shed 9 bases, with 19 bases lying between them. CDR3 length: 16 amino acids.

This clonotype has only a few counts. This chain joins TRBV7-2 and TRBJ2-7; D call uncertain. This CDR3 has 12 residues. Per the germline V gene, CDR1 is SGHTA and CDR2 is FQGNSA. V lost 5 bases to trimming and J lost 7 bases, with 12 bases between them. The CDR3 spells CASSRPAYEQYF. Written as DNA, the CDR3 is TGTGCCAGCAGCCGTCCAGCGTATGAGCAGTACTTC.

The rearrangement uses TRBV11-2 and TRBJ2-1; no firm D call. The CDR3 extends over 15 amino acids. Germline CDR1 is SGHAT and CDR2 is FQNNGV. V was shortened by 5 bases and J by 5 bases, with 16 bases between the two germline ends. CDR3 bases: TGTGCCAGCAGCCCCTTAGGGCTATCGAACAATGAGCAGTTCTTC. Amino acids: CASSPLGLSNNEQFF.

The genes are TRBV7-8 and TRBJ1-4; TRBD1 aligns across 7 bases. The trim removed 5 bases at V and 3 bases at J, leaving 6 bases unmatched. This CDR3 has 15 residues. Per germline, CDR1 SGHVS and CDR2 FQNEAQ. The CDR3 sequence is CASSGRQGANEKLFF. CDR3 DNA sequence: TGTGCCAGCAGCGGACGACAGGGCGCTAATGAAAAACTGTTTTTT.

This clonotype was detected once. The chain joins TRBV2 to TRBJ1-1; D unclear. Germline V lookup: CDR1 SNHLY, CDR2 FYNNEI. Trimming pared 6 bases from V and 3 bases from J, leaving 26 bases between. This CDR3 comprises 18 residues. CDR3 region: CASSSEGPLIRSDTEAFF. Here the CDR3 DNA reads TGTGCCAGCAGCTCAGAAGGGCCTCTAATAAGGTCGGACACTGAAGCTTTCTTT.

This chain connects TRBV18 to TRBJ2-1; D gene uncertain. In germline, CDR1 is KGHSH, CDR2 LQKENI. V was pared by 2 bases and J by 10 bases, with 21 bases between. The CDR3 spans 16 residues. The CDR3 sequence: CASSPSSRVSSYEQFF. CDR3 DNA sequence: TGTGCCAGCTCACCATCGAGCAGAGTAAGCTCCTACGAGCAGTTCTTC.

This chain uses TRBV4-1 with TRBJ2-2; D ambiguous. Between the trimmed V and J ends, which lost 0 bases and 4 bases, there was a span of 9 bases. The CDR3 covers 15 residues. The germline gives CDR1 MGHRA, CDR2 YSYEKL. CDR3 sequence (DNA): TGCGCCAGCAGCCAAGAGGGCTGGCCCACCGGGGAGCTGTTTTTT. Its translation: CASSQEGWPTGELFF.

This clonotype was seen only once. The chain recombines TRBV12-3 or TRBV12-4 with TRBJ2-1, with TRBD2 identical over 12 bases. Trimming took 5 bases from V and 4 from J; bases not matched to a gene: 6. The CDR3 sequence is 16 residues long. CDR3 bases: TGTGCCAGCAGTGCCCGACTAGCGGGAGTGTACAATGAGCAGTTCTTC. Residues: CASSARLAGVYNEQFF.

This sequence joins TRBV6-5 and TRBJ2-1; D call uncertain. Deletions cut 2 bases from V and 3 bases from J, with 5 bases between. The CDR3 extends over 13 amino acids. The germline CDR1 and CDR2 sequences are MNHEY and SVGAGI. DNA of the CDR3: TGTGCCAGCAGTTACGCACTCTACAATGAGCAGTTCTTC. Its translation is CASSYALYNEQFF.

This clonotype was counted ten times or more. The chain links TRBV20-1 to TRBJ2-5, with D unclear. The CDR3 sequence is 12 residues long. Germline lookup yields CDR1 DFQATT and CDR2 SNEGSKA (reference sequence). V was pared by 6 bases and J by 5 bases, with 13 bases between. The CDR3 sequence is CSARRTAETQYF. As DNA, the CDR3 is TGCAGTGCCCGACGGACCGCGGAGACCCAGTACTTC.

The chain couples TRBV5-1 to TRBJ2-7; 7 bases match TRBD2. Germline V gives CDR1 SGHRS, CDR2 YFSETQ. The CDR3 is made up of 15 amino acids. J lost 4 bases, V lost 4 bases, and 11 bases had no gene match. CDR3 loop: CASSPTPGGGYEQYF. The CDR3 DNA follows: TGCGCCAGCAGCCCCACCCCGGGCGGGGGTTACGAGCAGTACTTC.

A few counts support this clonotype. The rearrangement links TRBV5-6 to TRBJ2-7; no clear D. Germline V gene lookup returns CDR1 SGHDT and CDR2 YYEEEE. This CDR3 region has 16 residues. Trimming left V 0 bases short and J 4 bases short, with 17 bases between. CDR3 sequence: CASSLEGILVEYEQYF. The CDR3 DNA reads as TGTGCCAGCAGCTTGGAGGGCATCTTAGTGGAATACGAGCAGTACTTC.